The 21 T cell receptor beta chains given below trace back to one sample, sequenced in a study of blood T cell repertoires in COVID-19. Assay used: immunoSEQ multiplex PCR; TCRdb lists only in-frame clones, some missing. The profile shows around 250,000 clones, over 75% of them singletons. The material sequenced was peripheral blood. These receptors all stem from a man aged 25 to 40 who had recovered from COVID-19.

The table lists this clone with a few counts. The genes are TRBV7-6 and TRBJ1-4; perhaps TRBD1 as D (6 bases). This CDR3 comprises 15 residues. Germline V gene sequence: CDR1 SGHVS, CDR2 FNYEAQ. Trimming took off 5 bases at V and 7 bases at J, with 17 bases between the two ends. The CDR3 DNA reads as TGTGCCAGCAGCCCGAGGGGGGGTGTTGGTGAAAAACTGTTTTTT. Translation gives CASSPRGGVGEKLFF.

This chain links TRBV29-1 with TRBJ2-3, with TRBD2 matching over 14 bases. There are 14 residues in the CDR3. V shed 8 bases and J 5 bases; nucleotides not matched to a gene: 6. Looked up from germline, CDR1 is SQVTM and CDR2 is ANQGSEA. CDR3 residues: CSTGTSGGGDTQYF. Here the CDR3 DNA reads TGCAGCACCGGGACTAGCGGGGGTGGAGATACGCAGTATTTT.

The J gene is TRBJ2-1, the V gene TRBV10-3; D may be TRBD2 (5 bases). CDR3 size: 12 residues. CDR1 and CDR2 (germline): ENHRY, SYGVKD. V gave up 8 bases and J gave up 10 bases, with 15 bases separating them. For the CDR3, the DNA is TGTGCCATCGGGCTTCGGGGAAGGGAGCAGTTCTTC. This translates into CAIGLRGREQFF.

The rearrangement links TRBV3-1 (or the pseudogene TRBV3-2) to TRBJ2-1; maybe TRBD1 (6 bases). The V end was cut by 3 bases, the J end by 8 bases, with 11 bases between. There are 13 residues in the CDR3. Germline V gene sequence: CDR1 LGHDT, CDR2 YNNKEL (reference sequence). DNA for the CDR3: TGTGCCAGCAGCCAGTCAGGGGAACATGAGCAGTTCTTC. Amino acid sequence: CASSQSGEHEQFF.

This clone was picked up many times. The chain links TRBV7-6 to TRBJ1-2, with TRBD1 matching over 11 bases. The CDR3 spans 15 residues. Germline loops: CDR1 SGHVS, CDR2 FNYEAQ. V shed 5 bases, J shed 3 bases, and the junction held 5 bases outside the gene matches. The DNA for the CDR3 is TGTGCCAGCAGCCCGGGGACAGGGGGAGACTATGGCTACACCTTC. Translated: CASSPGTGGDYGYTF.

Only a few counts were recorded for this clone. CDR3 amino acids: CASSRQGMSNQPQHF. CDR3 coding DNA: TGTGCCAGTAGCCGTCAGGGGATGAGCAATCAGCCCCAGCATTTT. The chain has TRBV19 and TRBJ1-5; D perhaps matches TRBD1 (6 bases). This CDR3 comprises 15 residues. CDR1 LNHDA and CDR2 SQIVND come from the germline V gene (reference sequence). Deletions cut 6 bases from V and 1 base from J, with 13 bases between.

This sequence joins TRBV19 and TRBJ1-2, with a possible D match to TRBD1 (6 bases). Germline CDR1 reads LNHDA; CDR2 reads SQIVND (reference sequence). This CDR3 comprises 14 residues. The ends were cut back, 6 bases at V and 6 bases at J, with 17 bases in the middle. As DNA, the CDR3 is TGTGCCAGTAGAATCAGGGGCAGGGGAGATGGCTACACCTTC. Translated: CASRIRGRGDGYTF.

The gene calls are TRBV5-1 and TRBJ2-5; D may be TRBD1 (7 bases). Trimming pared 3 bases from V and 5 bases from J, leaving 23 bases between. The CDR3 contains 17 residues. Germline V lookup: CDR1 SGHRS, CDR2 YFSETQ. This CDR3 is CASSWSPGQLRGETQYF. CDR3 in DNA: TGCGCCAGCAGCTGGTCTCCGGGACAGCTACGGGGGGAGACCCAGTACTTC.

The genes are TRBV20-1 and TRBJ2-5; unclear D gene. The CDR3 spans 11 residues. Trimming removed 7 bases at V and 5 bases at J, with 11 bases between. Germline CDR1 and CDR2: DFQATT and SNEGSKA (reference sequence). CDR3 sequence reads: CSGTSLETQYF. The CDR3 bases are TGCAGTGGAACAAGTTTGGAGACCCAGTACTTC.

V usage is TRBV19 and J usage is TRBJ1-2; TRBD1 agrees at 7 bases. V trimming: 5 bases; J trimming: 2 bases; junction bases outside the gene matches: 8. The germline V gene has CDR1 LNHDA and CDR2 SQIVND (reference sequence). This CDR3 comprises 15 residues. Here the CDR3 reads CASSVTGPKNYGYTF. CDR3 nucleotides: TGTGCCAGTAGTGTGACAGGGCCGAAGAACTATGGCTACACCTTC. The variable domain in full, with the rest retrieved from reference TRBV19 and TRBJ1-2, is DGGITQSPKYLFRKEGQNVTLSCEQNLNHDAMYWYRQDPGQGLRLIYYSQIVNDFQKGDIAEGYSVSREKKESFPLTVTSAQKNPTAFYLCASSVTGPKNYGYTFGSGTRLTVV.

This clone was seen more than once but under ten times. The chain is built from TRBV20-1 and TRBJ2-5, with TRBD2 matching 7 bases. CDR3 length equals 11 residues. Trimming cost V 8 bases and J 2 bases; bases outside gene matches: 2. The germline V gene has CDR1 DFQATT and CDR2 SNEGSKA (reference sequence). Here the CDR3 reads CSPRGQETQYF. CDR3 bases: TGCAGTCCGCGGGGGCAAGAGACCCAGTACTTC.

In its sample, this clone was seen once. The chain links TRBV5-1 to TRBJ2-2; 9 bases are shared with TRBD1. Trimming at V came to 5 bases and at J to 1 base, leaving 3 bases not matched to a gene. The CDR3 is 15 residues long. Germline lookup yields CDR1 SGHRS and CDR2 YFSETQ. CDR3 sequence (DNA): TGCGCCAGCAGAACAGGGGGCGTGAACACCGGGGAGCTGTTTTTT. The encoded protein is CASRTGGVNTGELFF.

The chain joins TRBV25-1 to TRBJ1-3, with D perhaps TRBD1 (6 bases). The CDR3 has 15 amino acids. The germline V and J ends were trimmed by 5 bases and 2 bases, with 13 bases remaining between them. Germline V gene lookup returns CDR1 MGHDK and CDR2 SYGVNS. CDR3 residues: CASSQAGAAGNTIYF. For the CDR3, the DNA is TGTGCCAGCAGTCAGGCAGGGGCTGCTGGAAACACCATATATTTT.

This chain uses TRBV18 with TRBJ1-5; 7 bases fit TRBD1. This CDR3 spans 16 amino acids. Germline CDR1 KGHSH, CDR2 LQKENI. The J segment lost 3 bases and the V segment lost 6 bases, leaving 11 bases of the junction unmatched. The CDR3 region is CASSSATGTPNQPQHF. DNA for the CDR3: TGTGCCAGCTCTTCAGCGACAGGGACCCCCAATCAGCCCCAGCATTTT.

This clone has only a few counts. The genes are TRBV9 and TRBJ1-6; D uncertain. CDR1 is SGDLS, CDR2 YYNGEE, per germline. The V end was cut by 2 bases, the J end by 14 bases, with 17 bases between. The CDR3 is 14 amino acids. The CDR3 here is CASSVQDLSGTLHF. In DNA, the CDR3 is TGTGCCAGCAGCGTTCAAGACCTATCGGGGACCCTCCACTTT.

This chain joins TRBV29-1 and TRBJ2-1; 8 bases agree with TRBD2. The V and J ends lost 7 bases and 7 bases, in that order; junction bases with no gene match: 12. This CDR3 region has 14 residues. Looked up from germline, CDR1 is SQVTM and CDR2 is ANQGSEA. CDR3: CSAAGGREGNEQFF. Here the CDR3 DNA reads TGCAGCGCCGCGGGGGGACGGGAGGGGAATGAGCAGTTCTTC.

The CDR3 sequence is CASSQLATRDTQYF. In DNA, the CDR3 is TGTGCCAGCAGCCAGCTAGCTACACGAGATACGCAGTATTTT. V and J are TRBV14 and TRBJ2-3; tentative D call: TRBD2 (5 bases). Germline lookup yields CDR1 SGHDN and CDR2 FVKESK. V shed 3 bases and J shed 5 bases, with 12 bases lying between them. The CDR3 runs 14 residues.

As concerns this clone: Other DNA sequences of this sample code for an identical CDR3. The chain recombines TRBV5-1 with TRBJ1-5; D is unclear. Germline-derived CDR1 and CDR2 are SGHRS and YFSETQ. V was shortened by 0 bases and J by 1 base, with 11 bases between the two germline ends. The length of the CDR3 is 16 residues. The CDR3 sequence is CASSLAPGASNQPQHF. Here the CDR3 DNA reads TGCGCCAGCAGCTTGGCCCCCGGAGCGAGCAATCAGCCCCAGCATTTT.

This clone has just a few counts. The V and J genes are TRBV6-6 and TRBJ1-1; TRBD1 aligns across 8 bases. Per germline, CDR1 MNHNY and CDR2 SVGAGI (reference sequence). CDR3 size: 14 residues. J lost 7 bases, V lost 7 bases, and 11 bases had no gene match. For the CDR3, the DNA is TGTGCCAGCAACCCGCCAGGGGGCGCGGGTGAAGCTTTCTTT. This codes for CASNPPGGAGEAFF.

CDR3 in DNA: TGTGCCAGCAGTTTAGTGACAGAGCTAGAAGCTTTCTTT. This translates into CASSLVTELEAFF. This chain connects TRBV12-3 or TRBV12-4 to TRBJ1-1, with a tentative D call TRBD1 (5 bases). The CDR3 spans 13 residues. V was pared by 1 base and J by 8 bases, with 11 bases between.

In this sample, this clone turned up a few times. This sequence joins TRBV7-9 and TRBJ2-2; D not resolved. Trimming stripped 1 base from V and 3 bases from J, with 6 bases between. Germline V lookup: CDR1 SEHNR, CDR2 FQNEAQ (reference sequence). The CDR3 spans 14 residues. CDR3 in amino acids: CASSLVRDTGELFF. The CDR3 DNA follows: TGTGCCAGCAGCTTAGTAAGAGACACCGGGGAGCTGTTTTTT. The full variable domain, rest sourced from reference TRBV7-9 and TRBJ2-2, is DTGVSQNPRHKITKRGQNVTFRCDPISEHNRLYWYRQTLGQGPEFLTYFQNEAQLEKSRLLSDRFSAERPKGSFSTLEIQRTEQGDSAMYLCASSLVRDTGELFFGEGSRLTVL.